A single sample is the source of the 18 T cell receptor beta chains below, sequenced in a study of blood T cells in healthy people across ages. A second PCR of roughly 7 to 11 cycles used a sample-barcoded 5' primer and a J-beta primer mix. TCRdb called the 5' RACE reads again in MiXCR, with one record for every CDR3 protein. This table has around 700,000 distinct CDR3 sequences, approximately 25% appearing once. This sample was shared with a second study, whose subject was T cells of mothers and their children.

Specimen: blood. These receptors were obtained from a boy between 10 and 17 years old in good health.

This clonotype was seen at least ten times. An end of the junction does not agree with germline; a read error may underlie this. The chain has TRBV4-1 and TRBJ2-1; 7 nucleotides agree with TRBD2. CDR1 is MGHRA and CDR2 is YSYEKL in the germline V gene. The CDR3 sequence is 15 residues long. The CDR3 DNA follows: TGTGCCAGCAGCCAAGTAGCGGGCTCCTACAATGAGCAGTTCTTC. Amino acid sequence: CASSQVAGSYNEQFF.

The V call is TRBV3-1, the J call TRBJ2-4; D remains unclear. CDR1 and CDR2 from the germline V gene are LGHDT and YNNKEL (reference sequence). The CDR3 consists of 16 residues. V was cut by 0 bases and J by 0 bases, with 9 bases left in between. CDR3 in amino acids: CASSQDLTVAKNIQYF. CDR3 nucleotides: TGTGCCAGCAGCCAAGATCTGACGGTAGCCAAAAACATTCAGTACTTC.

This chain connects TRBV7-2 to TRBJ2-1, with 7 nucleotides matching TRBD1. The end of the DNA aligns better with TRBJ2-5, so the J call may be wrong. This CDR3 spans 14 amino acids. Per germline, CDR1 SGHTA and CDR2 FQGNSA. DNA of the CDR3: TGTGCCAGCAGCTCAAGACAGGGAAGGAAGACCCAGTACTTC. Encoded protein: CASSSRQGRKTQYF.

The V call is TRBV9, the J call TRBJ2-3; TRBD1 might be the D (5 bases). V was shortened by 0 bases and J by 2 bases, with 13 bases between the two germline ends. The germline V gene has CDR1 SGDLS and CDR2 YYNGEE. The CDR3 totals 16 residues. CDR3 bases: TGTGCCAGCAGCGTAGGAGAAGGGGAATTCACAGATACGCAGTATTTT. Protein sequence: CASSVGEGEFTDTQYF.

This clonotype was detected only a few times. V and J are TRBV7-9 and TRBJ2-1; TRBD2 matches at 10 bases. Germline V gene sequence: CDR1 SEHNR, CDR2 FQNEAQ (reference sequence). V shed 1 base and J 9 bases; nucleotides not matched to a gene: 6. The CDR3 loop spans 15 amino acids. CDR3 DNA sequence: TGTGCCAGCAGCTTAGGAGCGGGAGGGCCTGGTGAGCAGTTCTTC. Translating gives CASSLGAGGPGEQFF.

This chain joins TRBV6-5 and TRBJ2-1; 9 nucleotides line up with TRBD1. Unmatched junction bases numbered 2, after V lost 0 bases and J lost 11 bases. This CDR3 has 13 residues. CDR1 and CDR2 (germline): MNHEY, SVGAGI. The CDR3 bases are TGTGCCAGCAGTTACTCTACAGGGGGCAAGCAGTTCTTC. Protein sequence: CASSYSTGGKQFF.

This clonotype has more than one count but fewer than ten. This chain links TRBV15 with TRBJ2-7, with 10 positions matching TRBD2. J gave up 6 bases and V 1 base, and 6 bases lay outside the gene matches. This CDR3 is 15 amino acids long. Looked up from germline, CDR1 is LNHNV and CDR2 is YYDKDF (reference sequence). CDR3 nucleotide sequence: TGTGCCACCAGCAGAGTAGCGGGAGGTGGCGGCGAGCAGTACTTC. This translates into CATSRVAGGGGEQYF.

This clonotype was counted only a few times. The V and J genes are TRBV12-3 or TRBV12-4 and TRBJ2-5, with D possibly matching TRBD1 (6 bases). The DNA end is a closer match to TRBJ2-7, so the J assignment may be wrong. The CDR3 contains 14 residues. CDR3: CASSLTGRNYEQYF. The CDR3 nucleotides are TGTGCCAGCAGTCTAACAGGGAGAAACTACGAGCAGTACTTC.

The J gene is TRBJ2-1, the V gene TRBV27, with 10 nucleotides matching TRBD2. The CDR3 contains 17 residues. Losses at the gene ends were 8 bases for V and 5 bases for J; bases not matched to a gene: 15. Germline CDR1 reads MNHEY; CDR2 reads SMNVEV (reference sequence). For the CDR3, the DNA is TGTGCCAGCTGTCAACTAGCGGGAAACGTAGCCCACAATGAGCAGTTCTTC. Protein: CASCQLAGNVAHNEQFF.

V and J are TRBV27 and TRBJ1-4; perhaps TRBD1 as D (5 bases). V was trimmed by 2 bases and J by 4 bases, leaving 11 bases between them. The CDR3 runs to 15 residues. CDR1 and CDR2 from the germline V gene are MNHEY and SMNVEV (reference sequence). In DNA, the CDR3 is TGTGCCAGCAGTTTACGAGGGGTTCTTAATGAAAAACTGTTTTTT. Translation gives CASSLRGVLNEKLFF.

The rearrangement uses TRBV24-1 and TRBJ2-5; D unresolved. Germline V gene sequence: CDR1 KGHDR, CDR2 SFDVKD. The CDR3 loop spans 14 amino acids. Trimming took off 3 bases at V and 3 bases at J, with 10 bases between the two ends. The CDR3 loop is CATSDVAGKETQYF. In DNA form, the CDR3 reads TGTGCCACCAGTGATGTGGCAGGCAAAGAGACCCAGTACTTC.

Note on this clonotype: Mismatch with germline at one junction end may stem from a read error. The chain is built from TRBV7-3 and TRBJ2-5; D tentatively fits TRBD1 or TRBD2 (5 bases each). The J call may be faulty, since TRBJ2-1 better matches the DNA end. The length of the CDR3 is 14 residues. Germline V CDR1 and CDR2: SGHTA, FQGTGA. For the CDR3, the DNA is TGTGCCTGCAGCTTAGATGGGGACCGCCGATGGCAGTTCTTC. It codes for CACSLDGDRRWQFF.

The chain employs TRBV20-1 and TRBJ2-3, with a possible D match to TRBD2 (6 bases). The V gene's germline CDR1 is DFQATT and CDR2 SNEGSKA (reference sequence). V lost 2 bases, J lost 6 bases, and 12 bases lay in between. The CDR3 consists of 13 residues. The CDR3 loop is CSARRLGEDTQYF. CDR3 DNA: TGCAGTGCTAGAAGACTAGGAGAGGATACGCAGTATTTT.

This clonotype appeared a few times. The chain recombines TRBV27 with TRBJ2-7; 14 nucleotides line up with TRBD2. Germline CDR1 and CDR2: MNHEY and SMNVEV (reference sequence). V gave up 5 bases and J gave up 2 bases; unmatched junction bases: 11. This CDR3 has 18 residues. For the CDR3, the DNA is TGTGCCAGCAGTCTTACCGGGACTAGCGGGAGAGTACCCTACGAGCAGTACTTC. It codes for CASSLTGTSGRVPYEQYF.

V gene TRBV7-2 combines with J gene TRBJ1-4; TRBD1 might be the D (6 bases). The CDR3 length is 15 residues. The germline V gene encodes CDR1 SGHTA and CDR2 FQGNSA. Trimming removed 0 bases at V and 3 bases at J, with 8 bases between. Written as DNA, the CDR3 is TGTGCCAGCAGCTTAGCACAGGGAGCTAATGAAAAACTGTTTTTT. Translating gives CASSLAQGANEKLFF.

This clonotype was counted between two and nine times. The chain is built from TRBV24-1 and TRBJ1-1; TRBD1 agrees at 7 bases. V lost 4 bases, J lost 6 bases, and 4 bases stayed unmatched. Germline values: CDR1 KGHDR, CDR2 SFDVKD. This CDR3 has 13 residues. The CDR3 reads CATSDNRGPEAFF. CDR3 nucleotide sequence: TGTGCCACCAGTGACAACAGGGGTCCTGAAGCTTTCTTT.

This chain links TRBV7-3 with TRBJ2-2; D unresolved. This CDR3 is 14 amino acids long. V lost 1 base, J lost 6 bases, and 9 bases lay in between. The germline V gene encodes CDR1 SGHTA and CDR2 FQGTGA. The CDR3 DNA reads TGTGCCAGCAGCTTAATAGACGGAGCCGGGGAGCTGTTTTTT. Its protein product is CASSLIDGAGELFF.

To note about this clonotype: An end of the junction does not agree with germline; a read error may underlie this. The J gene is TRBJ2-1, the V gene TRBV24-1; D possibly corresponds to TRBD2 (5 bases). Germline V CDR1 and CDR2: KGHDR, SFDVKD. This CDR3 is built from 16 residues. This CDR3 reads CVTSGPASLTYNEQFF. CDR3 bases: TGTGTCACCAGTGGTCCTGCTAGCCTTACCTACAATGAGCAGTTCTTC.